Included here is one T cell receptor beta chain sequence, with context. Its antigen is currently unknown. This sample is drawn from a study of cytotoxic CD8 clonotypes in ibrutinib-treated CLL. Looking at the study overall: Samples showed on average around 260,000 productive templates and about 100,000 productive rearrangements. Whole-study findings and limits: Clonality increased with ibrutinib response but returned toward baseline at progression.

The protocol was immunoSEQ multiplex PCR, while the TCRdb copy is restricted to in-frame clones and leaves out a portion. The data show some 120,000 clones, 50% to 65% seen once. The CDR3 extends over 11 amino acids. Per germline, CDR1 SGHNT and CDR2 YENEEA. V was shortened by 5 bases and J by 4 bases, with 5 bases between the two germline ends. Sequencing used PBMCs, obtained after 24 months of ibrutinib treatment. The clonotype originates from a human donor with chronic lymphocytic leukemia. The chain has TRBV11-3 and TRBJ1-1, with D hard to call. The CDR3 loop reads CASSPGTEAFF. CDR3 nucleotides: TGTGCCAGCAGCCCCGGCACTGAAGCTTTCTTT.